These 4 T cell receptor beta chains originate from one sample sequenced in a study of T-cell reconstitution after alpha-beta-depleted transplantation in children. Unique molecular identifiers were incorporated during preparation of the TCRbeta library. TCRdb used MiXCR to reprocess the PCR reads, holding one entry per CDR3 protein. The data hold more than 550,000 distinct CDR3 sequences, with roughly 10% observed a single time. This sample comprised PBMCs from the stem cell graft donor, obtained from the stem cell graft. The receptors come from a human donor who donated a stem cell graft to a child with acute myeloid leukemia.

At least ten counts were recorded for this clonotype. J is TRBJ2-7 and V is TRBV7-9; D unresolved. This CDR3 comprises 11 residues. The germline CDR1 and CDR2 sequences are SEHNR and FQNEAQ (reference sequence). Trimming took 5 bases from V and 5 from J, leaving 7 bases between them. In DNA, the CDR3 is TGTGCCAGCAGCGCCCTCCACGAGCAGTACTTC. Translating gives CASSALHEQYF. The full variable domain, completed using reference TRBV7-9 and TRBJ2-7, is DTGVSQNPRHKITKRGQNVTFRCDPISEHNRLYWYRQTLGQGPEFLTYFQNEAQLEKSRLLSDRFSAERPKGSFSTLEIQRTEQGDSAMYLCASSALHEQYFGPGTRLTVT.

At least ten counts were recorded for this clonotype. The J gene is TRBJ2-1, the V gene TRBV5-1, with TRBD2 as a possible D gene (5 bases). The CDR3 extends over 15 amino acids. Trimming cost V 0 bases and J 4 bases, with 11 bases left between them. Germline lookup yields CDR1 SGHRS and CDR2 YFSETQ. The CDR3, as DNA: TGCGCCAGCAGCTTGGCGGGAAGAGGGTACAATGAGCAGTTCTTC. This gives the protein CASSLAGRGYNEQFF. Full variable domain (outside the CDR3, taken from reference TRBV5-1 and TRBJ2-1): KAGVTQTPRYLIKTRGQQVTLSCSPISGHRSVSWYQQTPGQGLQFLFEYFSETQRNKGNFPGRFSGRQFSNSRSEMNVSTLELGDSALYLCASSLAGRGYNEQFFGPGTRLTVL.

This clonotype occurred a few times. The chain couples TRBV5-1 to TRBJ1-4; D not certain. Germline V gene data show CDR1 as SGHRS and CDR2 as YFSETQ. V was trimmed by 0 bases and J by 5 bases, leaving 8 bases between them. The CDR3 runs to 14 residues. CDR3 protein: CASSLGGLNEKLFF. For the CDR3, the DNA is TGCGCCAGCAGCTTGGGGGGTTTGAATGAAAAACTGTTTTTT.

This clonotype was recorded many times. The V gene is TRBV10-3, the J gene TRBJ2-2; TRBD2 might be the D (6 bases). Germline-derived CDR1 and CDR2 are ENHRY and SYGVKD. CDR3 length: 12 residues. V gave up 11 bases and J gave up 5 bases, with 12 bases separating them. The CDR3 spells CASYAGTGELFF. The CDR3 DNA sequence: TGTGCCTCCTATGCGGGGACCGGGGAGCTGTTTTTT.